The clone carrying this T cell receptor (beta chain) has a handful of counts. Antigen: not known. The data were taken from a study of T cells after yellow fever vaccination. General study results and limits: Contaminating bulk clonotypes could be abundant in FACS-sorted repertoires. Though it reached lower strength, the secondary response hit its peak faster, day 5 versus 15.

Making TCR cDNA involved 5'RACE template switching, which added UMIs and a universal primer site. TCRdb itself ran the 5' RACE reads through MiXCR, one entry per CDR3 protein. The sample records 400,000 or so distinct CDR3 sequences, under 7.5% being singletons. Per germline, CDR1 MDHEN and CDR2 SYDVKM. The V and J ends lost 3 bases and 6 bases respectively, with 12 bases between them. This CDR3 region has 15 residues. The receptor was isolated from a man in his thirties or forties who received the YFV17D yellow fever vaccine. This chain connects TRBV28 to TRBJ1-6, with no clear D. Sample: PBMCs, taken 5 days after the yellow fever booster vaccination. The CDR3 DNA reads as TGTGCCAGCAGTTTGATCGGGCTATCTAATTCACCCCTCCACTTT. The encoded protein is CASSLIGLSNSPLHF.